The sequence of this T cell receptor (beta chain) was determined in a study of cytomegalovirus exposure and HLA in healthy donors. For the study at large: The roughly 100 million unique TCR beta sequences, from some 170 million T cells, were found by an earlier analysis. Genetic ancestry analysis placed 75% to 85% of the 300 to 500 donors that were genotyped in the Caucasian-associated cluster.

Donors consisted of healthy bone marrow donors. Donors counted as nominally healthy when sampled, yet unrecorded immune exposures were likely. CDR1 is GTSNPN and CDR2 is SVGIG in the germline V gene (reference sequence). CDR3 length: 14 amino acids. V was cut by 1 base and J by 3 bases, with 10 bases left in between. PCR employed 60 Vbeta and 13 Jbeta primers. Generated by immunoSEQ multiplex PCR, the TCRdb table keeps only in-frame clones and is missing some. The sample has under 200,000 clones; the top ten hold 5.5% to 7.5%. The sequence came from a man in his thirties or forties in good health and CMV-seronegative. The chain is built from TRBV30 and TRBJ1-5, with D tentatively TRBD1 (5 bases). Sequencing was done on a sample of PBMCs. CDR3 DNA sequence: TGTGCCTGGAGTGGGGGGGTTTCCAATCAGCCCCAGCATTTT. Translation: CAWSGGVSNQPQHF.